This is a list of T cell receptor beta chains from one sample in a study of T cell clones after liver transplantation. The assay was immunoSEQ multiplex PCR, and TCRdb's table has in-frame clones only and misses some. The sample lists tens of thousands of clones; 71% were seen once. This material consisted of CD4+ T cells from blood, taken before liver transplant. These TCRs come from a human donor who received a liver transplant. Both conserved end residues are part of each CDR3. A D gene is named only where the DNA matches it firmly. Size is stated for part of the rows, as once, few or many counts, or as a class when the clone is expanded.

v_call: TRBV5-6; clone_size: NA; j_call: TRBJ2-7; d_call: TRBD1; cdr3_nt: TGTGCCAGCAGTTATGACAGGGTGAGCGAGCAGTACTTC; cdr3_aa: CASSYDRVSEQYF
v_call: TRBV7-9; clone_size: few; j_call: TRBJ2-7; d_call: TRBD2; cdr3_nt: TGTGCCAGCAGCCCAACGGCTAGCGGGAACCACTTC; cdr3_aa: CASSPTASGNHF
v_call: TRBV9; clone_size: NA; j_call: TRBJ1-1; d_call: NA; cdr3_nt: TGTGCCAGCAGCGTAGGCAGGGGTACTGAAGCTTTCTTT; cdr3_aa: CASSVGRGTEAFF
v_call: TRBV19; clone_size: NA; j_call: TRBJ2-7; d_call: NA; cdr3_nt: TGTGCCAGTAGCCCCACTCCGGGACAAGTCTCCTACGAGCAGTACTTC; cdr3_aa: CASSPTPGQVSYEQYF
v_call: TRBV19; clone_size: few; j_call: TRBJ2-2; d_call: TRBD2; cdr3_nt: TGTGCCAGTAGTGCGCCTAGCGGGGGGGCTACCGGGGAGCTGTTTTTT; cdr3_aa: CASSAPSGGATGELFF
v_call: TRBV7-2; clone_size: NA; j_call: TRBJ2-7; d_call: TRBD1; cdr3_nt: TGTGCCAGCAGCTTAGCGGACAGGGGATTTGAGGGGCAGTACTTC; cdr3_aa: CASSLADRGFEGQYF
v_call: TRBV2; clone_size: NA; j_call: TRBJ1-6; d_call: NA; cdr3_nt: TGTGCCAGCAGACGTGAGGGAGGATCACCCCTCCACTTT; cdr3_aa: CASRREGGSPLHF
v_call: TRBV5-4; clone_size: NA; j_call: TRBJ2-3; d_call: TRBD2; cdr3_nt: TGTGCCAGCAGCTTGAAACTAGCGGGGGTTTATACGCAGTATTTT; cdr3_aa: CASSLKLAGVYTQYF
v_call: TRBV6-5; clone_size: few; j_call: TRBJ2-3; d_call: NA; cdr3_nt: TGTGCCAGCAGGCGGGGAGATACGCAGTATTTT; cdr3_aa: CASRRGDTQYF
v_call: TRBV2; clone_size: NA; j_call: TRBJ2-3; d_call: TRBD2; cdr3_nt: TGTGCCAGTAAAGCGGGGGGGCTGACAGATACGCAGTATTTT; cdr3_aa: CASKAGGLTDTQYF
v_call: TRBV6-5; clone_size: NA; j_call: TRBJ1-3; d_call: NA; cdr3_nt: TGTGCCAGCAGTTACTCCGGGGCAGGGGTAGGAAACACCATATATTTT; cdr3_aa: CASSYSGAGVGNTIYF
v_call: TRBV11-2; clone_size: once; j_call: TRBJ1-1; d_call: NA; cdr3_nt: TGTGCCAGCAGCTCACACAGGGACACTGAAGCTTTCTTT; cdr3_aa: CASSSHRDTEAFF
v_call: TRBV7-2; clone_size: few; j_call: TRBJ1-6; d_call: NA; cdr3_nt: TGTGCCAGCAGCCAAAGACAGAATTCACCCCTCCACTTT; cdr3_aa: CASSQRQNSPLHF
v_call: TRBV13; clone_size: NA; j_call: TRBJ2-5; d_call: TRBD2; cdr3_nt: TGTGCCAGCAGCCATACTAGCGGCCAAGAGACCCAGTACTTC; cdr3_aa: CASSHTSGQETQYF
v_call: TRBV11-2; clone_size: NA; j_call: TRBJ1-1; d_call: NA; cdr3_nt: TGTGCCAGCAGCTTAGACCTCCGTCCTTTCTTT; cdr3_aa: CASSLDLRPFF
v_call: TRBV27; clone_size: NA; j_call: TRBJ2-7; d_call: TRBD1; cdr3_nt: TGTGCCAGCAGTTTATCGGGCAGGGGGTACGAGCAGTACTTC; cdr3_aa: CASSLSGRGYEQYF
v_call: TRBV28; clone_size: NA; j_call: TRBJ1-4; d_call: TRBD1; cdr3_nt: TGTGCCAGCAGTCTAGGGGGCGCCTGGGAAAAACTGTTTTTT; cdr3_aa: CASSLGGAWEKLFF
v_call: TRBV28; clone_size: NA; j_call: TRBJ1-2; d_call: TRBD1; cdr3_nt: TGTGCCAGCAGTTTAGGGACAGACTTTGGGGGCTACACCTTC; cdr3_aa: CASSLGTDFGGYTF
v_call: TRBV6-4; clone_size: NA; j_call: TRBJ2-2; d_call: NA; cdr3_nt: TGTGCCAGCAGTGACCAACACAGGGGGGAGCTGTTTTTT; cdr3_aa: CASSDQHRGELFF
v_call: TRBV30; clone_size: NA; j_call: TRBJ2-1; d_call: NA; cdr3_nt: TGTGCCTGGAGTATAATCGGGGGTCGGGAGCAGTTCTTC; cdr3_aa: CAWSIIGGREQFF
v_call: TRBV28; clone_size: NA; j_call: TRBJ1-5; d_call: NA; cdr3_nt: TGTGCCAGCAGTTTATTGGGGCAGGGAAGCAATCAGCCCCAGCATTTT; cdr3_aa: CASSLLGQGSNQPQHF
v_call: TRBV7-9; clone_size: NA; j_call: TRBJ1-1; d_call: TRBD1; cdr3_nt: TGTGCCAGCAGCTCTACGGACAGGGGCGGTGGGTTCACTGAAGCTTTCTTT; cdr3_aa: CASSSTDRGGGFTEAFF
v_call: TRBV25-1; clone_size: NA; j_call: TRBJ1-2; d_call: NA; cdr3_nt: TGTGCCAGCAGTGGAATGACGGGTCACCAAAACTATGGCTACACCTTC; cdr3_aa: CASSGMTGHQNYGYTF
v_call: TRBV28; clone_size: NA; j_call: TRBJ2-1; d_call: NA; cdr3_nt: TGTGCCAGCAGCCAAACTCACTCCTGGGACTCCCCTTACCAGCAGTTCTTC; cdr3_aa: CASSQTHSWDSPYQQFF
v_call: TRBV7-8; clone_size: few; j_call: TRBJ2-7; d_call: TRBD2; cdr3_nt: TGTGCCAGCAGCCCCGGCGGGGGTAGCTCCTACGAGCAGTACTTC; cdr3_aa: CASSPGGGSSYEQYF
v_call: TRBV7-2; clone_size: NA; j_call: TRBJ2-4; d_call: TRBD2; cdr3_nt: TGTGCCAGCACCCCGCGGGGGGGCGGGAACATTCAGTACTTC; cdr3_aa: CASTPRGGGNIQYF
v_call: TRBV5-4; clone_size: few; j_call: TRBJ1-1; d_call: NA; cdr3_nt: TGTGCCAGCAGATTGGGGGGTGGAGCGGGCACTGAAGCTTTCTTT; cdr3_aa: CASRLGGGAGTEAFF
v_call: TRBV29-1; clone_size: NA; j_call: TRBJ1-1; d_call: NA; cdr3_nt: TGCACCTGTTCCAGGGCTGGCACTGAAGCTTTCTTT; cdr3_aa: CTCSRAGTEAFF
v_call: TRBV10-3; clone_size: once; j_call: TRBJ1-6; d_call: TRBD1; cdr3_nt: TGTGCCATCAGTAGGACAGGAGCTAATTCACCCCTCCACTTT; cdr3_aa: CAISRTGANSPLHF
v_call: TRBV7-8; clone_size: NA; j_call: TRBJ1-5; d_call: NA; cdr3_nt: TGTGCCAGCAGCAAAGACGGGAGTTTTAGCAATCAGCCCCAGCATTTT; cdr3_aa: CASSKDGSFSNQPQHF
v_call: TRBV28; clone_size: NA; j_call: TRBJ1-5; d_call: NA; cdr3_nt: TGTGCCAGCAGTTCGCCAATTACAGGAGTCAATCAGCCCCAGCATTTT; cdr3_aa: CASSSPITGVNQPQHF
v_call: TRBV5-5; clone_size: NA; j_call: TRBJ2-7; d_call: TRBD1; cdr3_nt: TGTGCCAGCAGCCGGGGACAGTGGCTTCCCTACGAGCAGTACTTC; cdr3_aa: CASSRGQWLPYEQYF
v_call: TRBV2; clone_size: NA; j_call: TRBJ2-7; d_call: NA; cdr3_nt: TGTGCCAGCGAGCGGGACAATGTTTCCTACGAGCAGTACTTC; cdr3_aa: CASERDNVSYEQYF
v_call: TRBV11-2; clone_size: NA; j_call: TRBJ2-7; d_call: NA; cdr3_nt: TGTGCCAGCAGCTCAACCAGAACCTACGAGCAGTACTTC; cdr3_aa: CASSSTRTYEQYF
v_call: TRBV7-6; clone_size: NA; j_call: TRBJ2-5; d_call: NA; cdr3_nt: TGTGCCAGCAGCTCAGGGTACTGGGGGGAGGAGACCCAGTACTTC; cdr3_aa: CASSSGYWGEETQYF
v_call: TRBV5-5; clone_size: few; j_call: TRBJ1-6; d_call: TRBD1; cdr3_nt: TGTGCCAGCAACAGGGGTCCAGATAATTCACCCCTCCACTTT; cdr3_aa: CASNRGPDNSPLHF
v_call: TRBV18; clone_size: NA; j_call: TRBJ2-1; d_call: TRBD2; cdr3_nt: TGTGCCAGCTCACGAGTAGCGGGGGGCCCTAAGGATGAGCAGTTCTTC; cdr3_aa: CASSRVAGGPKDEQFF
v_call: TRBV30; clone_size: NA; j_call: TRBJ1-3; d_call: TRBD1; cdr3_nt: TGTGCCTGGAGTTCAAGACAGGGATGGGACAGCACCATATATTTT; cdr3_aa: CAWSSRQGWDSTIYF
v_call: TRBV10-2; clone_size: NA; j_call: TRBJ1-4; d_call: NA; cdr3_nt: TGCGCCAGCAGTGAGGCAGGGTTGGGTGAAAAACTGTTTTTT; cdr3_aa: CASSEAGLGEKLFF
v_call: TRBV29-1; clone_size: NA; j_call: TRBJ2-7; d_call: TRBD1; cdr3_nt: TGCAGCGCCCAGCCCGGGACAGGGGGCTCCGAGCAGTACTTC; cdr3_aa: CSAQPGTGGSEQYF
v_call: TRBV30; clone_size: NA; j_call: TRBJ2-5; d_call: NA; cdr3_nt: TGTGCCTGGAGCTTACAGACCGAGACCCAGTACTTC; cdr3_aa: CAWSLQTETQYF
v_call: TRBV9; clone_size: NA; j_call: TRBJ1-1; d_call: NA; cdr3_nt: TGTGCCAGCAGCCGGGCGGGGGTCCAAACTGAAGCTTTCTTT; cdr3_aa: CASSRAGVQTEAFF
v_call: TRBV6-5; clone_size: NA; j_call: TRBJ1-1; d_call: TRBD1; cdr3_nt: TGTGCCAGCAGTTCGGGCGGGACAGGGTTCACTGAAGCTTTCTTT; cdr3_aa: CASSSGGTGFTEAFF
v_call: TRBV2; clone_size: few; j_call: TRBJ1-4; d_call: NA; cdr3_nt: TGTGCCAGCAGTGATGGGACTCGGGGCGGAAAACTGTTTTTT; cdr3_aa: CASSDGTRGGKLFF